The present T cell receptor beta chain was sequenced within a study of T cell responses to AZD1222 COVID-19 vaccine. General study points: CD4 TCRs linked to vaccination spanned spike, dominating at 160-218 and 743-854.

Regarding this clone: Its target is unknown.

Method: immunoSEQ multiplex PCR; TCRdb's copy keeps in-frame clones and lacks some. This sample has over 120,000 clones; roughly 92% occur once, and the top ten carry 1.5% to 2%. The CDR3 covers 13 residues. CDR1 is MGHRA and CDR2 is YSYEKL in the germline V gene. The V end was cut by 5 bases, the J end by 5 bases, with 13 bases between. Specimen: peripheral blood, collected on day 0 of AZD1222 vaccination. The chain links TRBV4-1 to TRBJ2-7; D perhaps matches TRBD1 (5 bases). The receptor was derived from an adult in good health. The CDR3, as DNA: TGCGCCAGCAGCAAGCAGGGTAAGGACGAGCAGTACTTC. Protein product: CASSKQGKDEQYF.